What follows are 5 T cell receptor beta chains derived from one specimen sequenced in a study of T-cell memory formation after mild COVID-19. TCRdb processed the 5' RACE reads anew with MiXCR; each CDR3 protein has one entry. This table holds around 410,000 distinct CDR3 sequences, less than 25% found once. The sample was PBMCs or a T cell subset sorted from them (not recorded which). The source of these receptors is an adult woman who had mild COVID-19 (a few samples of this study predate the infection). Cell type and time point are not known.

At least ten counts were recorded for this clonotype. The chain links TRBV20-1 to TRBJ2-5; D is uncertain. The CDR3 loop spans 11 amino acids. Germline CDR1 and CDR2: DFQATT and SNEGSKA (reference sequence). V was cut by 3 bases and J by 1 base, with 3 bases left in between. The CDR3, as DNA: TGCAGTGCTAGCGGCCAAGAGACCCAGTACTTC. As protein: CSASGQETQYF.

This clonotype has just a few counts. The chain links TRBV12-3 or TRBV12-4 to TRBJ2-7; 9 bases fit TRBD1. CDR3 length: 15 residues. With V trimmed by 0 bases and J by 2 bases, 2 bases remained unmatched. CDR3 in amino acids: CASSLARQGAYEQYF. CDR3 nucleotide sequence: TGTGCCAGCAGTTTAGCGAGACAGGGGGCCTACGAGCAGTACTTC.

This chain connects TRBV10-3 to TRBJ2-5, with D perhaps matching TRBD1 (6 bases). The CDR3 sequence is 14 residues long. Trimming removed 2 bases at V and 0 bases at J, with 7 bases between. Germline lookup yields CDR1 ENHRY and CDR2 SYGVKD. This chain's CDR3 is CAISERDNQETQYF. CDR3 in DNA: TGTGCCATCAGTGAGAGGGACAACCAAGAGACCCAGTACTTC.

This chain uses TRBV5-4 with TRBJ2-2, with unresolved D. Germline V CDR1 and CDR2: SGHNT, YYREEE (reference sequence). V shed 3 bases and J shed 0 bases, with 6 bases lying between them. This CDR3 region has 14 residues. The CDR3, as DNA: TGTGCCAGCAGCTATAGAACGAACACCGGGGAGCTGTTTTTT. It specifies CASSYRTNTGELFF.

The chain joins TRBV15 to TRBJ2-3; 7 positions match TRBD2. J was trimmed by 2 bases and V by 0 bases; bases with no gene match: 2. The CDR3 totals 15 residues. Looked up from germline, CDR1 is LNHNV and CDR2 is YYDKDF (reference sequence). As DNA, the CDR3 is TGTGCCACCAGCAGAGACGGGAGGCTCACAGATACGCAGTATTTT. Translated, it gives CATSRDGRLTDTQYF.